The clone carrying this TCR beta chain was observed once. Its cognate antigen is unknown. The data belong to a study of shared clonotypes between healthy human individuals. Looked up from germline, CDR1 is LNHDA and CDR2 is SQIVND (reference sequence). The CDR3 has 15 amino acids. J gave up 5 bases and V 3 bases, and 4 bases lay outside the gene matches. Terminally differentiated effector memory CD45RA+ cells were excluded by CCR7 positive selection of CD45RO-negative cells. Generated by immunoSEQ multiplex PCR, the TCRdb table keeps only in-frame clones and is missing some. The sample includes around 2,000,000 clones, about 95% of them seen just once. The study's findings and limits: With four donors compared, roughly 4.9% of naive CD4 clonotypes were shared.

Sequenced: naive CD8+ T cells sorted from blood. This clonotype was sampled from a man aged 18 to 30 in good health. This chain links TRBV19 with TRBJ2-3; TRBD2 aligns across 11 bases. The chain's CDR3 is CASSITGTSGDTQYF. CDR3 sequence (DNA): TGTGCCAGTAGTATCACGGGGACTAGCGGAGATACGCAGTATTTT.